This TCR beta chain was recorded in a study of T cell responses to AZD1222 COVID-19 vaccine. Study at large: Second-dose groups at about 4 or about 12 weeks were pooled. Overall study results and limits: Seropositivity was recorded at baseline in only 6 or 7 AZD1222 recipients. White British donors predominated, females outnumbered males, and clonal diversity was possibly underestimated. Only after the peak T cell response were repertoires sampled.

The CDR3 is 17 amino acids. Trimming removed 5 bases from V and 4 bases from J; junction bases left unmatched: 13. CDR1 is LNHDA and CDR2 is SQIVND in the germline V gene (reference sequence). TCRdb's copy holds only in-frame clones and misses some; the assay was immunoSEQ multiplex PCR. The profile shows over 100,000 clones, 70% to 90% of them singletons. A remark on this clone: What it binds is unknown.

The TCR was taken from an adult in good health. V usage is TRBV19 and J usage is TRBJ2-1; 8 bases are a match to TRBD2. Source: peripheral blood, taken on day 0 of AZD1222 vaccination. The CDR3 DNA reads TGTGCCAGTAGTTCCCACGGGAGGGGGGCCCTATACAATGAGCAGTTCTTC. Its protein is CASSSHGRGALYNEQFF.